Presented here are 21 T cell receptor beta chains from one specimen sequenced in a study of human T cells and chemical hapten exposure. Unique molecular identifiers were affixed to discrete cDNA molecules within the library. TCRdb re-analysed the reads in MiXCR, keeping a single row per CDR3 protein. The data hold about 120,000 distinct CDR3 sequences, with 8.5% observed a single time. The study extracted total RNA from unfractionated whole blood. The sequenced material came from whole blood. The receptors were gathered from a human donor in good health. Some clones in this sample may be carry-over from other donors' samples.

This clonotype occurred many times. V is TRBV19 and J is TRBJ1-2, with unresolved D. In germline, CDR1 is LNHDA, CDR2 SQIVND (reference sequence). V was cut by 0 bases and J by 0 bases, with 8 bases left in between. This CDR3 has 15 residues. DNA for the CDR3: TGTGCCAGTAGTATAGATCATCCGGCTAACTATGGCTACACCTTC. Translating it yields CASSIDHPANYGYTF.

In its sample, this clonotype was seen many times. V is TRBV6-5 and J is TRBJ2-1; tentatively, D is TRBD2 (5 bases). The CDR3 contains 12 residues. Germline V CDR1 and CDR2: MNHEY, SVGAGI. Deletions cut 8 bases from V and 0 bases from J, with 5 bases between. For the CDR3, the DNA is TGTGCCAGCCGGGACTCCTACAATGAGCAGTTCTTC. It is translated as CASRDSYNEQFF.

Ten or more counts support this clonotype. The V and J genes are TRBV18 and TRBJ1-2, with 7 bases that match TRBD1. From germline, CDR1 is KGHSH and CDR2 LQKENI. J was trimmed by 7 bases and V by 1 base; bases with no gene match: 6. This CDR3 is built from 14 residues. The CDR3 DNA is TGTGCCAGCTCACCACAGGGGGACAGAGCTGGCTACACCTTC. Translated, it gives CASSPQGDRAGYTF.

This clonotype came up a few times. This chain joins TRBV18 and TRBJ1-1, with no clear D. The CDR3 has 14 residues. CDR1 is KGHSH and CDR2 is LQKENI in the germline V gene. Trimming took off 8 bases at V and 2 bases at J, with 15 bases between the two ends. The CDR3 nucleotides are TGTGCCAGCACCATACTCCCGGGAAACACTGAAGCTTTCTTT. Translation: CASTILPGNTEAFF.

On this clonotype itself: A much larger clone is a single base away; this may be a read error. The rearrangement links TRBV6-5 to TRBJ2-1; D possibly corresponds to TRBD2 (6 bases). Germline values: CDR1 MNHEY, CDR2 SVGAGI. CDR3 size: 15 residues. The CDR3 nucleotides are TGTGCCAGCAGTTACGGAGGGGAATCGGACAATGAGCTGTTCTTC. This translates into CASSYGGESDNELFF.

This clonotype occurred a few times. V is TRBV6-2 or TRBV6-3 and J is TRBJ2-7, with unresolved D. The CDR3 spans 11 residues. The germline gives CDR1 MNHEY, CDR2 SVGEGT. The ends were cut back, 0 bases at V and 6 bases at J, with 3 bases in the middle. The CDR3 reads CASSYSVEQYF. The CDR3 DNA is TGTGCCAGCAGTTACTCGGTCGAGCAGTACTTC.

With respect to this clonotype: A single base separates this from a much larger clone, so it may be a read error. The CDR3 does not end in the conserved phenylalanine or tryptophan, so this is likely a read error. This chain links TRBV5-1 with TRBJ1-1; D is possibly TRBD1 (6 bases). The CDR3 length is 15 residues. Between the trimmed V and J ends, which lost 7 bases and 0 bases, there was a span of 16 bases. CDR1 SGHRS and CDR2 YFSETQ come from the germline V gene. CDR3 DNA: TGCGCCAGCCGGGCAGGGGAGGGGATGAACACTGAAGCTTTCTCT. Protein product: CASRAGEGMNTEAFS.

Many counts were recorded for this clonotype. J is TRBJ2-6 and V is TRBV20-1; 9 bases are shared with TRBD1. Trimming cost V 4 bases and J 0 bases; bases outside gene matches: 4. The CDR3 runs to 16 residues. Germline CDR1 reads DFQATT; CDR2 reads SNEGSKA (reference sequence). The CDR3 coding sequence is TGCAGTGCTACCGGGACAGGGAACTCTGGGGCCAACGTCCTGACTTTC. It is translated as CSATGTGNSGANVLTF.

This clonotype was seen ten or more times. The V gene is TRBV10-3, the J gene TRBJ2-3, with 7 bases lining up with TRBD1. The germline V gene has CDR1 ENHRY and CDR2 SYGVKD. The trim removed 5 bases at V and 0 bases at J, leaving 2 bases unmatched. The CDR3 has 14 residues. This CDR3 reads CAISWDSSTDTQYF. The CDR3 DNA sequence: TGTGCCATCAGTTGGGACAGTAGCACAGATACGCAGTATTTT.

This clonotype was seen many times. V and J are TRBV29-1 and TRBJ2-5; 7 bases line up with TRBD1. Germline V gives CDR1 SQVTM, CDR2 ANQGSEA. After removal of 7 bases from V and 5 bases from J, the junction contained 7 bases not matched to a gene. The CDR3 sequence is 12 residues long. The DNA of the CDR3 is TGCAGCGCCGGGACAGAGAAGGAGACCCAGTACTTC. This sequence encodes CSAGTEKETQYF.

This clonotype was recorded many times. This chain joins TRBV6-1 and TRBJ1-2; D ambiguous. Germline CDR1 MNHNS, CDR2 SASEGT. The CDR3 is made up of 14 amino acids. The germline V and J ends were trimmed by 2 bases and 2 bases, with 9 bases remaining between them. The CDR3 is CASSESPENYGYTF. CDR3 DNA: TGTGCCAGCAGTGAATCCCCAGAGAACTATGGCTACACCTTC.

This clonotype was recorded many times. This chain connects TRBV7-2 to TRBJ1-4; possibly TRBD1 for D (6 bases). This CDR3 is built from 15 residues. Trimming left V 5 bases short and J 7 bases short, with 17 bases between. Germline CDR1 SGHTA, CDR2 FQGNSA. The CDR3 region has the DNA TGTGCCAGCAGCGCAGGGAGGGGGACCTTTGAAAAACTGTTTTTT. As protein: CASSAGRGTFEKLFF.

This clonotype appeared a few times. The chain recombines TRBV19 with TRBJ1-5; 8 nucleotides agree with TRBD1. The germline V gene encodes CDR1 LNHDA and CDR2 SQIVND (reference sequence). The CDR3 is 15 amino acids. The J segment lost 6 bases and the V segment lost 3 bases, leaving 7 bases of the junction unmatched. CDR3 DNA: TGTGCCAGTAGTATTAGACAGGGGTTTAGTCAGCCCCAGCATTTT. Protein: CASSIRQGFSQPQHF.

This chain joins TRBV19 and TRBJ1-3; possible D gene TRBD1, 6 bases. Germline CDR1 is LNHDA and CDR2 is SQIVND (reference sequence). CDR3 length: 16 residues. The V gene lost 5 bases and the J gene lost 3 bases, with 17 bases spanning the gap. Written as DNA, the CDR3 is TGTGCCAGTAGTCTCCGTGGGGGCGTCGTTGGAAACACCATATATTTT. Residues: CASSLRGGVVGNTIYF. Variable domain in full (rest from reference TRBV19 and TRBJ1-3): DGGITQSPKYLFRKEGQNVTLSCEQNLNHDAMYWYRQDPGQGLRLIYYSQIVNDFQKGDIAEGYSVSREKKESFPLTVTSAQKNPTAFYLCASSLRGGVVGNTIYFGEGSWLTVV.

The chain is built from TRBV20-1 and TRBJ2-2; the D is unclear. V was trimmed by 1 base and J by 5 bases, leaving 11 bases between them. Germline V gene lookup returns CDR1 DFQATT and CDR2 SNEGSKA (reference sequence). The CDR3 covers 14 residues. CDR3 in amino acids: CSARGPIGTGELFF. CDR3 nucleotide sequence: TGCAGTGCTAGAGGCCCCATTGGGACCGGGGAGCTGTTTTTT.

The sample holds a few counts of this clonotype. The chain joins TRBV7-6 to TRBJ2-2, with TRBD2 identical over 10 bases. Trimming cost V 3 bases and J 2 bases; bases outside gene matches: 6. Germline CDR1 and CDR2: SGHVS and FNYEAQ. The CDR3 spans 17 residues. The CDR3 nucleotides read TGTGCCAGCAGCTTTAGCGGGGGGCCCGAAAACACCGGGGAGCTGTTTTTT. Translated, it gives CASSFSGGPENTGELFF.

The CDR3 reads CAISLTGSDQPQHF. The CDR3 region has the DNA TGTGCCATCAGTCTAACAGGGAGCGATCAGCCCCAGCATTTT. This sequence joins TRBV10-3 and TRBJ1-5; D perhaps matches TRBD1 (6 bases). Germline V CDR1 and CDR2: ENHRY, SYGVKD. The CDR3 extends over 14 amino acids. Trimming pared 5 bases from V and 5 bases from J, leaving 13 bases between.

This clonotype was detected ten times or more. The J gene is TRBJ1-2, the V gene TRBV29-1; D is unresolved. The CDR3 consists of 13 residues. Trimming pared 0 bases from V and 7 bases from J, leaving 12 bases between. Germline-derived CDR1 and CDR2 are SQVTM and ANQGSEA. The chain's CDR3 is CSVEDEGWGGYTF. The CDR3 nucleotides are TGCAGCGTTGAAGACGAGGGTTGGGGTGGCTACACCTTC.

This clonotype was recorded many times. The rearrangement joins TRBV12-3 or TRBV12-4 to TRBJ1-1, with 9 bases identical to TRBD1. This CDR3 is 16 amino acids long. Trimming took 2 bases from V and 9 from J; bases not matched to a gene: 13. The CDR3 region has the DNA TGTGCCAGCAGTTTACCGGGACAGGGTCCCCTATTGAAAGCTTTCTTT. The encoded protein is CASSLPGQGPLLKAFF.

CDR3 DNA: TGTGCCAGCTCTATCCAGACAGGGGGGGATACGCAGTATTTT. Its protein product is CASSIQTGGDTQYF. The chain combines TRBV7-9 with TRBJ2-3; the match to TRBD1 covers 9 bases. The J segment lost 6 bases and the V segment lost 8 bases, leaving 9 bases of the junction unmatched. The CDR3 is 14 amino acids. Germline loops: CDR1 SEHNR, CDR2 FQNEAQ (reference sequence).

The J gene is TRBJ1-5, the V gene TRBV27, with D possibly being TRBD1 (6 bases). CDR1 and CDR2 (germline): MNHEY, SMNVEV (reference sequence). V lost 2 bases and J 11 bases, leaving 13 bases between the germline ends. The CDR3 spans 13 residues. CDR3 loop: CASSLAQWDTQHF. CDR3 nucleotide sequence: TGTGCCAGCAGTTTAGCCCAATGGGACACCCAGCATTTT.